This entry describes one T cell receptor (beta chain). Its target is unknown. This entry is derived from a study of HIV-infected patients and healthy controls. Regarding the study as a whole: HIV-infected patients shared fewer CDR3 sequences between individuals than healthy controls.

Reverse transcription used about 500 ng RNA and constant-region primers for alpha and beta. Alpha and beta chain libraries were made separately by chain-specific third strand synthesis with multiplexing indices. Two random hexamers, added before amplification and joined, formed each molecule's 12-nucleotide barcode. TCRdb itself ran the 5' RACE reads through MiXCR, one entry per CDR3 protein. There are about 13,000 distinct CDR3 sequences in the sample; roughly a tenth occur only once, and roughly 6.3% lies in the top ten. The ends lost 3 bases at V and 2 bases at J; junction bases unmatched: 8. The CDR3 runs 17 residues. The germline V gene encodes CDR1 SGHNT and CDR2 YYREEE (reference sequence). The repertoire came from unfractionated whole blood and reflected all unsorted peripheral T cells. Peripheral blood, approximately 2.6 ml, was drawn for RNA extraction.

The TCR sequence derives from an adult in good health. The V call is TRBV5-4, the J call TRBJ2-1, with 10 bases matching TRBD2. Sequencing input: blood. CDR3 coding DNA: TGTGCCAGCAGCTCCTCCTTAGCGGGAGGCCCCTACAATGAGCAGTTCTTC. Translated: CASSSSLAGGPYNEQFF.